The clone carrying this T cell receptor (beta chain) was recorded many times. The antigen is not known. Deletions cut 1 base from V and 5 bases from J, with 1 base between. This CDR3 comprises 11 residues. Germline V lookup: CDR1 SGHTA, CDR2 FQGNSA. The sample belongs to a study of early T cells in non-severe SARS-CoV-2 infection. At the level of the study: From unsorted whole blood, bulk RNA was sequenced, and the chains remained unpaired.

Study results and caveats: Sequences matched to VDJdb favored anti-spike CD8 responses, while private and CD4 specificities were missed.

Each single cDNA molecule received a unique molecular identifier. TCRdb called the 5' RACE reads again in MiXCR, with one record for every CDR3 protein. The table has tens of thousands of distinct CDR3 sequences, around 12% seen once. The clonotype originates from an adult who was a healthcare worker with PCR-confirmed SARS-CoV-2 infection or an uninfected control (not recorded which). The source material was whole blood. The genes are TRBV7-2 and TRBJ2-3; D is ambiguous. CDR3 DNA sequence: TGTGCCAGCAGCTTAGTAGATACGCAGTATTTT. This translates into CASSLVDTQYF.